This entry lists 5 T cell receptor beta chains sequenced from one sample in a study of T cell responses to AZD1222 COVID-19 vaccine. The assay was immunoSEQ multiplex PCR, and TCRdb's table has in-frame clones only and misses some. The sample gives 120,000 to 150,000 clones, around nine tenths of which show up once; approximately 5% is in the top ten. Specimen: peripheral blood, collected on day 0 of AZD1222 vaccination. These TCRs come from an adult in good health.

The V gene is TRBV19, the J gene TRBJ1-2; D gene unclear. Germline V gene data show CDR1 as LNHDA and CDR2 as SQIVND (reference sequence). The V end lost 3 bases, the J end lost 2 bases, and 10 bases lay between the germline ends. The CDR3 extends over 14 amino acids. In nucleotides, the CDR3 is TGTGCCAGTAGTATTAGTACGGAGAACTATGGCTACACCTTC. Amino acid sequence: CASSISTENYGYTF.

This clone appeared once. The genes are TRBV3-1 (or the pseudogene TRBV3-2) and TRBJ2-5; no clear D. CDR3 length: 13 residues. CDR1 and CDR2 from the germline V gene are LGHDT and YNNKEL (reference sequence). V was pared by 3 bases and J by 5 bases, with 10 bases between. The CDR3 loop reads CASSHSPGETQYF. The CDR3 DNA reads TGTGCCAGCAGCCACTCCCCGGGCGAGACCCAGTACTTC.

V and J are TRBV19 and TRBJ2-3, with 7 bases matching TRBD2. V lost 6 bases to trimming and J lost 4 bases; unmatched junction nucleotides: 10. The germline V gene has CDR1 LNHDA and CDR2 SQIVND (reference sequence). The length of the CDR3 is 15 residues. The CDR3 region is CASRSRGGSSDTQYF. The CDR3 DNA reads TGTGCCAGTAGGAGTCGGGGCGGGAGCTCAGATACGCAGTATTTT.

The V call is TRBV10-3, the J call TRBJ2-7; TRBD2 matches at 10 bases. The CDR3 has 16 amino acids. CDR1 ENHRY and CDR2 SYGVKD come from the germline V gene. With V trimmed by 3 bases and J by 0 bases, 5 bases remained unmatched. The CDR3 bases are TGTGCCATCAGTGAAACCGGGACTAGCGCCTCCTACGAGCAGTACTTC. Translation: CAISETGTSASYEQYF.

The chain recombines TRBV14 with TRBJ1-6, with unresolved D. V was clipped by 1 base and J by 10 bases, with 5 bases between them. The CDR3 sequence is 12 residues long. Germline CDR1 reads SGHDN; CDR2 reads FVKESK. The CDR3 loop reads CASSQGESPLHF. The CDR3 DNA reads as TGTGCCAGCAGCCAAGGGGAATCACCCCTCCACTTT.